Described below is a single T cell receptor beta chain sequence and its context. Its antigen is unknown. The data were taken from a study of CD8 T cells in ankylosing spondylitis. Study-wide results and caveats: There was reportedly significant enrichment of clones that were disease-linked in matched ankylosing spondylitis synovial fluid. Previous work reported some of these motif variants in the synovial fluid and blood of reactive arthritis. Blood from ankylosing spondylitis patients appeared to carry a characteristic roughly 8-variant TCR beta motif.

Quantitative barcoded 5'-RACE was used to prepare TCR beta libraries. TCRdb passed the 5' RACE reads through MiXCR, listing each CDR3 protein once. The table records 250,000 to 400,000 distinct CDR3 sequences, around 10% of them present only once. V shed 4 bases, J shed 3 bases, and the junction held 7 bases outside the gene matches. CDR3 size: 16 residues. Germline loops: CDR1 SGHRS, CDR2 YFSETQ. Sequenced sample: blood, either unsorted or a sorted T cell fraction (not recorded which). The rearrangement links TRBV5-1 to TRBJ2-1; TRBD1 agrees at 10 bases. This TCR derives from a female donor with ankylosing spondylitis or in good health (not recorded which). CDR3 DNA sequence: TGCGCCAGCAGCCTTCGACAGGGGGCGCGCTACAATGAGCAGTTCTTC. Protein product: CASSLRQGARYNEQFF.